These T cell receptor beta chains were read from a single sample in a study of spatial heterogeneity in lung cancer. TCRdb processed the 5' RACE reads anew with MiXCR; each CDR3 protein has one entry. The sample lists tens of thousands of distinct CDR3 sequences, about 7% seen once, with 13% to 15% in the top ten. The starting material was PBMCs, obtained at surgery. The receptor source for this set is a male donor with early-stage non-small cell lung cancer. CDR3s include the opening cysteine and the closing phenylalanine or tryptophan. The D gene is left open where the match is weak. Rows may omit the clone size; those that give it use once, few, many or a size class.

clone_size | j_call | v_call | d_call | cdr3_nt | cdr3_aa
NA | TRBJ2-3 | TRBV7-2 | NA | TGTGCCAGCAGCTTAGCTCAGTTCACAGATACGCAGTATTTT | CASSLAQFTDTQYF
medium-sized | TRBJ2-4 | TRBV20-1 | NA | TGCAGTGTCAGCACGTGGTCCAAAAACATTCAGTACTTC | CSVSTWSKNIQYF
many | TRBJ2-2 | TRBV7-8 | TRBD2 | TGTGCCAGCAGCTCTGAAGGACTAGCGGGGCCCACCGGGGAGCTGTTTTTT | CASSSEGLAGPTGELFF
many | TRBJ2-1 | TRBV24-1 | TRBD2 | TGTGCCACCAGTGATTTGCGGGAGGGTTACCATGAGCAGTTCTTC | CATSDLREGYHEQFF
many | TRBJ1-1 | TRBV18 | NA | TGTGCCAGCTCAGAAAGAGGACAGAAAGCTTTCTTT | CASSERGQKAFF
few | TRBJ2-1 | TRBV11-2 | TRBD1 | TGTGCCAGCAGCCTACGGGACAGCGTATACAATGAGCAGTTCTTC | CASSLRDSVYNEQFF
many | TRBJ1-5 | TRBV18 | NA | TGTGCCAGCTCACCTCAGGGACGTCAGCCCCAGCATTTT | CASSPQGRQPQHF
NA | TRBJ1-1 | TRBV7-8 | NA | TGTGCCAGCAGCTTACAATTAAGTTGGGGAACTGAAGCTTTCTTT | CASSLQLSWGTEAFF
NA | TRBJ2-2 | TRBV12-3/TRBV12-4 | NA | TGTGCCAGCAGTTTCGGATTGAACACCGGGGAGCCGTTTTTT | CASSFGLNTGEPFF
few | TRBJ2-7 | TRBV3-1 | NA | TGTGCCAGCAGCCCCACGGGCTACGAGCAGTACTTC | CASSPTGYEQYF
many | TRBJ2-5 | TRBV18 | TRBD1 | TGTGCCAGCTCACATGGGACAGCCCAAGAGACCCAGTACTTC | CASSHGTAQETQYF
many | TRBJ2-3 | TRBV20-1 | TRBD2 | TGCAGTGCTACACTCGGACTAGCCACAGATACGCAGTATTTT | CSATLGLATDTQYF
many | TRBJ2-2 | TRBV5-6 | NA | TGTGCCAGCAGCTTGGGGACTACCCGGCGCTGGGAGCTGTTTTTT | CASSLGTTRRWELFF
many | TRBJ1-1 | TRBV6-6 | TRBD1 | TGTGCCAGCAGCCTGAAGGGGGCGAGCACTGAAGCTTTCTTT | CASSLKGASTEAFF
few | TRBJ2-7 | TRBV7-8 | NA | TGTGCCAGCAGCTTCGGGACAAGCTACTACGAGCAGTACTTC | CASSFGTSYYEQYF
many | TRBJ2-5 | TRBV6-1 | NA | TGTGCCAGCAGTGGACTCAAAGAGACCCAGTACTTC | CASSGLKETQYF
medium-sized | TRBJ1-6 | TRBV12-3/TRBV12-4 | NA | TGTGCCAGCAGTTCCGACATCGCGATTTATAATTCACCCCTCCACTTT | CASSSDIAIYNSPLHF
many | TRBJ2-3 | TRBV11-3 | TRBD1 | TGTGCCAGCAGCCCGAGGGGGCTTTACACAGATACGCAGTATTTT | CASSPRGLYTDTQYF
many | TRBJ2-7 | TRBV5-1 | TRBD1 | TGCGCCAGCAGCTTGTTTCGCCCGGGACAGACCACCTACGAGCAGTACTTC | CASSLFRPGQTTYEQYF
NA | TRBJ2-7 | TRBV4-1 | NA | TGCGCCAGCAGCCAAAGATTGGGCGACGAGCAGTACTTC | CASSQRLGDEQYF
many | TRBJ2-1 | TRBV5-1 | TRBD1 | TGCGCCAGCAGCTTGGGCCCGAGACAGGGGATCAATGAGCAGTTCTTC | CASSLGPRQGINEQFF
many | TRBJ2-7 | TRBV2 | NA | TGTGCCAGCAGCGCGGACTACGAGCAGTACTTC | CASSADYEQYF
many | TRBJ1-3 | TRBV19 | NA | TGTGCCAGTAGTTTGGACAGAACCTCTGGAAACACCATATATTTT | CASSLDRTSGNTIYF
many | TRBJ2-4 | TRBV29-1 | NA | TGCAGCGTTTCGGGTAGCAAGGCCAAAAACATTCAGTACTTC | CSVSGSKAKNIQYF
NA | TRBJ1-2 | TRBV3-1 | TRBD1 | TGTGCCAGCAGACAACGGACAGGGAGCGGCTACACCTTC | CASRQRTGSGYTF
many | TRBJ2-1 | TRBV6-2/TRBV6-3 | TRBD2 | TGTGCCAGCAGCTCCTTCGGACTAGCGGGGGACCAGCAGGCCTACAATGAGCAGTTCTTC | CASSSFGLAGDQQAYNEQFF
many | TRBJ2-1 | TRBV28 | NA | TGTGCCAGCAGTTTTCGAGGGGCCGGGTACAATGAGCAGTTCTTC | CASSFRGAGYNEQFF
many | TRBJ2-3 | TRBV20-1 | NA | TGCAGTGCTTGTAGCGCCTCAGATACGCAGTATTTT | CSACSASDTQYF
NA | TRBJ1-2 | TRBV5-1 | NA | TGCGCCAGCAGCCCGGGGCCGACAGGCGTCCTAAGGTGGGGCTACACCTTC | CASSPGPTGVLRWGYTF
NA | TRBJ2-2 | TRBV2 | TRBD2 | TGTGCCAGCAAGGCAGCGGGGGAAAAAACCGGGGAGCTGTTTTTT | CASKAAGEKTGELFF